These T cell receptor beta chains were read from a single sample in a study of cytomegalovirus exposure and HLA in healthy donors. TCRdb's copy holds only in-frame clones and misses some; the assay was immunoSEQ multiplex PCR. The sample carries about 140,000 clones, about 95% recorded once. The sequenced sample consisted of PBMCs. These TCRs come from a young man in good health and CMV-seropositive. CDR3s include the opening cysteine and the closing phenylalanine or tryptophan. A D gene is named only where the DNA matches it firmly. Some rows have no size entry. The others give once, few or many, or a class for an expanded clone.

D gene	J gene	clone size	V gene	CDR3 DNA	CDR3 protein
NA	TRBJ2-1	NA	TRBV6-1	TGTGCCAGCAGTGAAATTAGAGATCTGCAGTTCTTC	CASSEIRDLQFF
NA	TRBJ2-5	NA	TRBV5-6	TGTGCCAGCAGCTTAGCAGGGCACCAAGAGACCCAGTACTTC	CASSLAGHQETQYF
TRBD1	TRBJ1-4	NA	TRBV14	TGTGCCAGCAGCCAAACGACAGGGCCAAAACTGTTTTTT	CASSQTTGPKLFF
TRBD1	TRBJ2-7	NA	TRBV5-1	TGCGCCAGCAGCCCCCAGGGGGTGGTCAACGAGCAGTACTTC	CASSPQGVVNEQYF
TRBD1	TRBJ2-3	NA	TRBV6-1	TGTGCCAGCAGTGAAGCAGACAGGGGATGGGCAGATACGCAGTATTTT	CASSEADRGWADTQYF
TRBD1	TRBJ2-3	NA	TRBV9	TGTGCCAGCAGCGCACAGGGGCTAGATACGCAGTATTTT	CASSAQGLDTQYF
TRBD2	TRBJ2-2	NA	TRBV5-1	TGCGCCAGCAGCACCCGGACTAGCGGGAGCCCGGCCGGGGAGCTGTTTTTT	CASSTRTSGSPAGELFF
TRBD1	TRBJ2-3	NA	TRBV5-1	TGCGCCAGCAGCTTGGGTCAGGGGGGCACAGATACGCAGTATTTT	CASSLGQGGTDTQYF
NA	TRBJ2-7	NA	TRBV20-1	TGCAGTGCTGACTATGCGTACGAGCAGTACTTC	CSADYAYEQYF
TRBD2	TRBJ2-5	NA	TRBV2	TGTGCCAGCAGTGAGCAGGGAGGGTCGGAGACCCAGTACTTC	CASSEQGGSETQYF
NA	TRBJ2-7	NA	TRBV11-1	TGTGCCAGCAGCTTAGTAGGGGTAATTGGTGACGAGCAGTACTTC	CASSLVGVIGDEQYF
NA	TRBJ2-4	NA	TRBV11-2	TGTGCCAGCAGCCTGGCGGGGTTCGGGCACATTCAGTACTTC	CASSLAGFGHIQYF
TRBD1	TRBJ1-5	NA	TRBV2	TGTGCCAGCAGTGAGCTACAGGGGGCCCTTCAGCCCCAGCATTTT	CASSELQGALQPQHF
TRBD2	TRBJ2-7	NA	TRBV11-2	TGTGCCAGCAGCTTAGATACCCTAGCGGGCTCCTACGAGCAGTACTTC	CASSLDTLAGSYEQYF
TRBD2	TRBJ2-1	NA	TRBV28	TGTGCCAGCAGTTCCGCTAGCGGGGATGAGCAGTTCTTC	CASSSASGDEQFF
NA	TRBJ1-1	NA	TRBV5-1	TGCGCCAGCAGCCCGGACGGGCAGGGAGGCACTGAAGCTTTCTTT	CASSPDGQGGTEAFF
TRBD1	TRBJ2-3	NA	TRBV5-8	TGTGCAGACTCGAGGGACAGGGTCCCAGATACGCAGTATTTT	CADSRDRVPDTQYF
TRBD1	TRBJ1-1	NA	TRBV5-1	TGCGCCAGCAGCTTGGGGGACAGGGGCCTGAGCACTGAAGCTTTCTTT	CASSLGDRGLSTEAFF
NA	TRBJ2-7	NA	TRBV18	TGTGCCAGCTCACCAAAGCGGGACAGGCCCTACGAGCAGTACTTC	CASSPKRDRPYEQYF
TRBD2	TRBJ2-1	NA	TRBV11-3	TGTGCCAGCAGCTTAGGAATAGCGGGACTTTCCTACAATGAGCAGTTCTTC	CASSLGIAGLSYNEQFF
TRBD2	TRBJ2-7	NA	TRBV5-6	TGTGCCAGCAGCTGGATGAGGGCGGGAGGGTACGAGCAGTACTTC	CASSWMRAGGYEQYF
TRBD2	TRBJ2-1	NA	TRBV6-5	TGTGCCAGCAGGCCCGGACTAGCGGGGGTCAATGAGCAGTTCTTC	CASRPGLAGVNEQFF
TRBD2	TRBJ2-1	NA	TRBV13	TGTGCCAGCAGCTTGAGACTAGCGGGAGTCCGGTACAATGAGCAGTTCTTC	CASSLRLAGVRYNEQFF
TRBD1	TRBJ2-7	NA	TRBV7-2	TGTGCCAGCAGCTTATACAGGGGGCAAGAGCAGTACTTC	CASSLYRGQEQYF
TRBD2	TRBJ2-7	NA	TRBV29-1	TGCAGCGTTGAAGTTTCACCTAGCGGGAGTTACGAGCAGTACTTC	CSVEVSPSGSYEQYF
TRBD1	TRBJ2-5	NA	TRBV5-1	TGCGCCAGCGGAAGAAAAGAACAGGGGGCCCAAGAGACCCAGTACTTC	CASGRKEQGAQETQYF
NA	TRBJ1-6	NA	TRBV18	TGTGCCAGCTCACCCCTGGGACAAGCTTATTCACCCCTCCACTTT	CASSPLGQAYSPLHF
NA	TRBJ1-2	once	TRBV6-5	TGTGCCAGCAGTACCCGCGGGAGATCCTATGGCTACACCTTC	CASSTRGRSYGYTF
TRBD1	TRBJ2-7	few	TRBV29-1	TGCAGCGTCTATGAAATGGGGGGACAGGGGGACGGGCAGTACTTC	CSVYEMGGQGDGQYF
NA	TRBJ1-2	NA	TRBV27	TGTGCCAGCAGCTTAGGGCCAGACTATGGCTACACCTTC	CASSLGPDYGYTF
NA	TRBJ2-2	NA	TRBV4-1	TGCGCCAGCAGCTCTGATAGCGGGGAGCTGTTTTTT	CASSSDSGELFF
TRBD1	TRBJ1-1	NA	TRBV29-1	TGCAGCGGAGGGACAGGGGGCAGCGTTGGGGCTTTCTTT	CSGGTGGSVGAFF
NA	TRBJ2-7	NA	TRBV7-6	TGTGCCAGCAGCTCCCAGGGTTCCTACGAGCAGTACTTC	CASSSQGSYEQYF
TRBD1	TRBJ2-1	NA	TRBV5-1	TGCGCCAGCAGCTCGGGACAGGGGATCTACAATGAGCAGTTCTTC	CASSSGQGIYNEQFF
NA	TRBJ2-5	NA	TRBV9	TGTGCCAGCAGCGTGGCGGTACAAGAGACCCAGTACTTC	CASSVAVQETQYF
TRBD2	TRBJ2-7	once	TRBV11-1	TGTGCCAGCAGCTTAGGGGGGGGTTTCACCTACGAGCAGTACTTC	CASSLGGGFTYEQYF
NA	TRBJ1-5	NA	TRBV5-1	TGCGCCAGCAGCCGAGGTCAGGGGACCGGGCCCCAGCATTTT	CASSRGQGTGPQHF